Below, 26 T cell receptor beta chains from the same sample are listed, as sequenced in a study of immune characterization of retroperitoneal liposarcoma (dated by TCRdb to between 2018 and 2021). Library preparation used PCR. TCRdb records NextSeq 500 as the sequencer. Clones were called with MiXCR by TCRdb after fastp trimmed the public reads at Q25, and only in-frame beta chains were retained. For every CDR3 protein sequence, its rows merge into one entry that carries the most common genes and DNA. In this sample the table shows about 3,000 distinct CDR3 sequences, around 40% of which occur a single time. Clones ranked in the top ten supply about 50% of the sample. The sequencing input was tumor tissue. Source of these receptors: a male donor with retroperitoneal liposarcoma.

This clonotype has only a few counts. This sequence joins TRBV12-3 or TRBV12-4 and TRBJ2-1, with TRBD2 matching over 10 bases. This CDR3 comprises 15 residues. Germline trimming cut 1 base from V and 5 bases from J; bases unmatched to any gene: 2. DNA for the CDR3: TGTGCCAGCAGTTTAGTAGCGGGGGGTAACAATGAGCAGTTCTTC. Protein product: CASSLVAGGNNEQFF.

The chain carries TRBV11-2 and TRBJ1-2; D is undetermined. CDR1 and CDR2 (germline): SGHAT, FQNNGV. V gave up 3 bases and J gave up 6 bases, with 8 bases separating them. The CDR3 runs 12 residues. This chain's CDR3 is CASSFDVHGYTF. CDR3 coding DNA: TGTGCCAGCAGCTTTGATGTCCATGGCTACACCTTC.

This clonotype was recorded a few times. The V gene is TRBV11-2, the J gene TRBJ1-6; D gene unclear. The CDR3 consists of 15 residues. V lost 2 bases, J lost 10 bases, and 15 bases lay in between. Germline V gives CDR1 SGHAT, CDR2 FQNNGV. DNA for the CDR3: TGTGCCAGCAGCTTATACGAGGGAAAGGGCTCACCCCTCCACTTT. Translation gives CASSLYEGKGSPLHF.

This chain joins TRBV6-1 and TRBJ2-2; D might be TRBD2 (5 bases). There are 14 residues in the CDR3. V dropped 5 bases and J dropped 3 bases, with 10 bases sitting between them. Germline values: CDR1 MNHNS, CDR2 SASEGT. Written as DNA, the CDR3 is TGTGCCAGCAGTCCCGGGATAGACACCGGGGAGCTGTTTTTT. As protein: CASSPGIDTGELFF.

The CDR3 sequence: CASSSTGVQETQYF. The CDR3 coding sequence is TGTGCCAGCAGCTCTACAGGGGTCCAAGAGACCCAGTACTTC. The V call is TRBV6-1, the J call TRBJ2-1; 7 positions match TRBD1. Matching the DNA end better, TRBJ2-5 makes the J call doubtful. The germline V gene has CDR1 MNHNS and CDR2 SASEGT. The CDR3 is 14 amino acids.

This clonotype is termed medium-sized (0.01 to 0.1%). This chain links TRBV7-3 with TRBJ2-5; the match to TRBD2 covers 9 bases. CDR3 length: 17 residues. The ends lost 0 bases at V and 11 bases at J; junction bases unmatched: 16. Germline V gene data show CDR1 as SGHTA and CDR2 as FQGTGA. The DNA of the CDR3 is TGTGCCAGCAGCTTAACATTGCGGGGGGGGGGGTACAATGAGCAGTACTTC. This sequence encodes CASSLTLRGGGYNEQYF.

The CDR3 DNA is TGTGCCAGCAAGTCCCAGGGGAGTTTCACAGATACGCAGTATTTT. It yields the protein CASKSQGSFTDTQYF. The rearrangement uses TRBV6-8 and TRBJ2-3, with D perhaps matching TRBD1 (6 bases). The CDR3 is 15 residues long. Germline-derived CDR1 and CDR2 are MNHGY and SAAAGT. Trimming removed 7 bases at V and 2 bases at J, with 16 bases between.

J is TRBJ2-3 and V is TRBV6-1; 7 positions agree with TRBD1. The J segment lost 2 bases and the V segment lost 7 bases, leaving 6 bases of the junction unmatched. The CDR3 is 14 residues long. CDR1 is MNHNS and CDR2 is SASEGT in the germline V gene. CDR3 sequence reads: CASTRQGPTDTQYF. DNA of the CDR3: TGTGCCAGCACCAGACAGGGACCCACAGATACGCAGTATTTT.

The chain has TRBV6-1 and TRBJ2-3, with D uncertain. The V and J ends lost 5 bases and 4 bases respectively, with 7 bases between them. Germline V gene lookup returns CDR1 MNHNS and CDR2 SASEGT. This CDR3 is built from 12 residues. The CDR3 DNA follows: TGTGCCAGCAGTACAGTGGCAGATACGCAGTATTTT. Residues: CASSTVADTQYF.

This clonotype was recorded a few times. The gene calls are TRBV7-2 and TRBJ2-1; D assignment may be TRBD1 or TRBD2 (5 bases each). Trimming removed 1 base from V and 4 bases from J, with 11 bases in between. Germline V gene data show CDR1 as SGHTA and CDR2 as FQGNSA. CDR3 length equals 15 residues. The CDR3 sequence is CASSLVRGRYNEQFF. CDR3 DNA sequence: TGTGCCAGCAGCTTAGTGAGGGGCCGATACAATGAGCAGTTCTTC.

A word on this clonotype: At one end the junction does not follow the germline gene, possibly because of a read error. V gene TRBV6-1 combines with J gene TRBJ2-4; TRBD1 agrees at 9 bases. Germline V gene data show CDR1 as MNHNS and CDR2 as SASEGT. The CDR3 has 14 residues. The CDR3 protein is CASSRDRDGNIQSF. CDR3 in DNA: TGTGCCAGCTCGAGGGACAGGGACGGAAACATTCAGTCCTTC.

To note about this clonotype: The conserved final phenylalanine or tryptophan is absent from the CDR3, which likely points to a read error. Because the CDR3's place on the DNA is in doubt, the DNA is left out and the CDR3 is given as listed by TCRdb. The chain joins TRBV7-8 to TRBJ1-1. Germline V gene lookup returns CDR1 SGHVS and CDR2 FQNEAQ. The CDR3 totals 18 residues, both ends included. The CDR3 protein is CASSLNPSGPSYEQYFGP.

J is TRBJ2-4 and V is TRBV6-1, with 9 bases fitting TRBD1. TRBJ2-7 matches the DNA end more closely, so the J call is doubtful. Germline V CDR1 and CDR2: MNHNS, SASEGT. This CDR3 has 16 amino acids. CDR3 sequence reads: CASSRRGGTGKYEQYF. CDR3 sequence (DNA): TGTGCCAGCAGTCGAAGGGGGGGGACAGGGAAATACGAGCAGTACTTC.

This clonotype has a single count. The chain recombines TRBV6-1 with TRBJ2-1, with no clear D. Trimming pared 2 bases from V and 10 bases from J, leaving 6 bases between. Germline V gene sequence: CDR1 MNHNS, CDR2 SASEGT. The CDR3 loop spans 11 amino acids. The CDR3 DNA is TGTGCCAGCAGTGAAACTTACGAGCAGTTCTTC. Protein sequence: CASSETYEQFF.

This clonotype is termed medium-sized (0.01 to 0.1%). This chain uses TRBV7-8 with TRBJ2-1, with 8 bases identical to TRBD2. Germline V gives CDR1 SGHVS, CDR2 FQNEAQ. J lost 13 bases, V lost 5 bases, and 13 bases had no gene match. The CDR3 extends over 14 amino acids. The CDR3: CASSTSGRGETQFF. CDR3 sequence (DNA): TGTGCCAGCAGCACAAGCGGGAGAGGAGAGACCCAGTTCTTC. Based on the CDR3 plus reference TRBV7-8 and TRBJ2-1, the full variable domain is GAGVSQSPRYKVAKRGQDVALRCDPISGHVSLFWYQQALGQGPEFLTYFQNEAQLDKSGLPSDRFFAERPEGSVSTLKIQRTQQEDSAVYLCASSTSGRGETQFFGPGTRLTVL.

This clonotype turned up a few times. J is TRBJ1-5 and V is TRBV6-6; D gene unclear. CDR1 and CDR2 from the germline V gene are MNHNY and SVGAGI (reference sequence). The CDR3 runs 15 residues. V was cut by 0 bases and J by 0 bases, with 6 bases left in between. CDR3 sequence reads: CASSYSGYSNQPQHF. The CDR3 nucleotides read TGTGCCAGCAGTTACTCAGGGTATAGCAATCAGCCCCAGCATTTT.

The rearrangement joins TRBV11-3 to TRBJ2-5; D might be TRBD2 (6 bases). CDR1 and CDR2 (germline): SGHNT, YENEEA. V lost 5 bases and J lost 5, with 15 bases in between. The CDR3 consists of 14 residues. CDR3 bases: TGTGCCAGCAGCCCCCGGACTAAAACGGAGACCCAGTACTTC. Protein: CASSPRTKTETQYF.

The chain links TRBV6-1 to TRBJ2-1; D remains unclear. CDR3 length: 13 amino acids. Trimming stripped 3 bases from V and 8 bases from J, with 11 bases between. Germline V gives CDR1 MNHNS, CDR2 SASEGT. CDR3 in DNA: TGTGCCAGCAGTGAGGAGAGGTCCGATGAGCAGTTCTTC. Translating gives CASSEERSDEQFF.

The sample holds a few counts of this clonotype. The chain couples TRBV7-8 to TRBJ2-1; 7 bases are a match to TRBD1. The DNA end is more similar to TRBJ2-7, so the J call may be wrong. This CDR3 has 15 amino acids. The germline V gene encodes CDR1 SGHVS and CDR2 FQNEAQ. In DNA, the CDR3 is TGTGCCAGCCGAGGCGGTAGACAGGGATCGGTTGAGCAGTACTTC. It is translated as CASRGGRQGSVEQYF.

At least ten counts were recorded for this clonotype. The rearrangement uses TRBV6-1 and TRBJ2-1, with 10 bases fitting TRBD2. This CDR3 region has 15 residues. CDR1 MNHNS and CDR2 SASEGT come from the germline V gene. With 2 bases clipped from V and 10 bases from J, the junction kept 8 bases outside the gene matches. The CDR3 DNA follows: TGTGCCAGCAGTGAAAGTCTAGCGGGAGCCTACGAGCAGTTCTTC. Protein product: CASSESLAGAYEQFF.

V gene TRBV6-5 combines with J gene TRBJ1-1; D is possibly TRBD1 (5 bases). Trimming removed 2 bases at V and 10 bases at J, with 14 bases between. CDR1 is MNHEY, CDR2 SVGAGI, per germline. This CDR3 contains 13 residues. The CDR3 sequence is CASSYAPRDGAFF. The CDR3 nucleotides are TGTGCCAGCAGTTACGCTCCCCGGGACGGAGCTTTCTTT.

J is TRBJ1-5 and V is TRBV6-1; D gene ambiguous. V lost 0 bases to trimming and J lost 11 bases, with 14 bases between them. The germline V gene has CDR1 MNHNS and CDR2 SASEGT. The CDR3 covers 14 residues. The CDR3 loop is CASSEARGLRSQHF. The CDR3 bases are TGTGCCAGCAGTGAAGCCCGCGGTTTACGGTCCCAGCATTTT.

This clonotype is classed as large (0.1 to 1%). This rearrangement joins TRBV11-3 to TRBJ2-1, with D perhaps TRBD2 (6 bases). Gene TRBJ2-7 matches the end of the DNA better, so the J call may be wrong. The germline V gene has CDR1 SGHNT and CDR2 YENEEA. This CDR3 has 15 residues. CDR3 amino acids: CASSLSSSGLNEQYF. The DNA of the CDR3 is TGTGCCAGCAGCTTAAGTAGTAGCGGTCTCAATGAGCAGTACTTC.

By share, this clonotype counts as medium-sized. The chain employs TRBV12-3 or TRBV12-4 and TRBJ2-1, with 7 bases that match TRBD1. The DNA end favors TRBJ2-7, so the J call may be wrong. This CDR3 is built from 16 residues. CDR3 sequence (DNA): TGTGCCAGCAGTTACCGACAGGGTGGCTCCTACAATGAGCAGTACTTC. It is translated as CASSYRQGGSYNEQYF.

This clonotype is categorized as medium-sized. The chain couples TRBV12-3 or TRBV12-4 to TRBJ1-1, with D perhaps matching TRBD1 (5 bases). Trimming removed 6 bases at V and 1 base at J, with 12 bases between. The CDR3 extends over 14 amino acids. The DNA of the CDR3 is TGTGCCAGCAGCTCTGGACACCCGAACACTGAAGCTTTCTTT. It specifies CASSSGHPNTEAFF.

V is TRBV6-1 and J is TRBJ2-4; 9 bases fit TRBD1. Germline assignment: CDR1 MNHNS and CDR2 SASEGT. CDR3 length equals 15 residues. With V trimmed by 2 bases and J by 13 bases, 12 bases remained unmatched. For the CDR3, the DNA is TGTGCCAGCAGTGAAAGGGGACAGGGTGTCGATGAGCAGTACTTC. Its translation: CASSERGQGVDEQYF.